This T cell receptor (beta chain) appears in the sequencing data of a study of identical twins. Study conclusions and caveats: The models systematically underestimated how much out-of-frame TCR alpha was shared in monozygotic twins.

The CDR3 totals 13 residues. Looked up from germline, CDR1 is DFQATT and CDR2 is SNEGSKA (reference sequence). Trimming removed 6 bases at V and 0 bases at J, with 9 bases between. MiXCR was run by TCRdb on the 5' RACE reads, yielding one entry per CDR3 protein. Altogether 350,000 to 450,000 distinct CDR3 sequences are present, about 18% being singletons, with the ten largest covering approximately 12%. This clonotype was observed a few times. Its antigen remains unknown. The sequencing input was naive T cells sorted from blood. This sequence was found in a man aged 45-65 years in good health. The chain uses TRBV20-1 and TRBJ2-4, with D unclear. CDR3: CSAGRVAKNIQYF. The CDR3, as DNA: TGCAGTGCCGGAAGGGTAGCCAAAAACATTCAGTACTTC.